These 24 T cell receptor beta chains were sequenced from one sample in a study of breast tumors, draining lymph nodes, adjacent tissues. Breast cancer patients provided tissue from their axillary draining lymph nodes. TCRdb re-derived calls from the multiplex PCR reads in MiXCR, one entry per CDR3 protein. The sample consists of under 250,000 distinct CDR3 sequences, roughly 32% of them appearing once. The sample consisted of axillary lymph node tissue. All receptors derive from a female donor with breast cancer. Some clones in this sample may be carry-over from other donors' samples.

At least ten counts were recorded for this clonotype. The chain has TRBV29-1 and TRBJ2-1, with 9 positions matching TRBD2. V trimming: 3 bases; J trimming: 7 bases; junction bases outside the gene matches: 7. This CDR3 comprises 14 residues. The germline V gene has CDR1 SQVTM and CDR2 ANQGSEA. CDR3 DNA sequence: TGCAGCGTTGATGGGCGGGAGGGCCGGAATGAGCAGTTCTTC. It yields the protein CSVDGREGRNEQFF.

This clonotype appeared a few times. A clone one base away is much larger, so this may be a read error. The chain recombines TRBV20-1 with TRBJ2-7; 8 bases fit TRBD2. This CDR3 is 14 amino acids long. Losses at the gene ends were 3 bases for V and 6 bases for J; bases not matched to a gene: 10. The V gene's germline CDR1 is DFQATT and CDR2 SNEGSKA (reference sequence). CDR3 sequence: CSASQAGVRTEQYF. DNA of the CDR3: TGCAGTGCTAGCCAAGCGGGAGTCAGAACCGAGCAGTACTTC.

This clonotype showed up many times. V is TRBV7-6 and J is TRBJ2-7, with TRBD1 as a possible D gene (5 bases). The CDR3 sequence is 13 residues long. The germline CDR1 and CDR2 sequences are SGHVS and FNYEAQ. V lost 2 bases to trimming and J lost 6 bases, with 11 bases between them. Here the CDR3 DNA reads TGTGCCAGCAGCTTAAGGGGCGCCGGCGAGCAGTACTTC. Its translation: CASSLRGAGEQYF.

This clonotype was recorded many times. The chain combines TRBV7-9 with TRBJ2-1, with D perhaps TRBD2 (6 bases). Trimming shortened V by 6 bases and J by 5 bases, and 14 bases separated the two germline ends. This CDR3 is 14 amino acids long. The germline V gene has CDR1 SEHNR and CDR2 FQNEAQ (reference sequence). The CDR3 coding sequence is TGTGCCAGCAGTTTGGAGGGGATGGACAATGAGCAGTTCTTC. This codes for CASSLEGMDNEQFF.

This clonotype was counted ten times or more. The V gene is TRBV18, the J gene TRBJ1-2; 10 positions agree with TRBD1. There are 15 residues in the CDR3. The J segment lost 4 bases and the V segment lost 5 bases, leaving 7 bases of the junction unmatched. Germline CDR1 and CDR2: KGHSH and LQKENI. The CDR3 loop reads CASSTGTGAPYGYTF. The DNA for the CDR3 is TGTGCCAGCTCAACCGGGACAGGGGCCCCCTATGGCTACACCTTC.

This clonotype was detected once. The junction departs from germline at one end; a sequencing error may be responsible. J is TRBJ2-6 and V is TRBV9; D possibly corresponds to TRBD1 (6 bases). Germline V CDR1 and CDR2: SGDLS, YYNGEE. This CDR3 has 16 residues. The chain's CDR3 is CASSGYRESGANALTF. CDR3 in DNA: TGTGCCAGCAGCGGGTACAGGGAGTCTGGGGCCAACGCCCTGACTTTC.

The sample holds a few counts of this clonotype. This chain uses TRBV6-1 with TRBJ2-3, with 12 nucleotides matching TRBD2. Germline CDR1 and CDR2: MNHNS and SASEGT. Trimming removed 6 bases from V and 9 bases from J; junction bases left unmatched: 7. The CDR3 loop spans 14 amino acids. The CDR3 loop is CASRPSGGAGTQYF. The CDR3 region has the DNA TGTGCCAGCAGGCCTAGCGGGGGGGCTGGGACGCAGTATTTT.

This clonotype was picked up many times. The chain employs TRBV7-8 and TRBJ2-1; 7 bases match TRBD2. The germline CDR1 and CDR2 sequences are SGHVS and FQNEAQ. This CDR3 has 15 amino acids. V was clipped by 5 bases and J by 10 bases; unmatched bases: 14. The CDR3 here is CASSLAGDLQREQFF. CDR3 bases: TGTGCCAGCAGCCTTGCGGGGGACCTACAACGGGAGCAGTTCTTC.

This clonotype occurred many times. CDR3 protein: CASSVVAGFRGTGELFF. The CDR3 DNA follows: TGTGCCAGCAGCGTAGTAGCGGGCTTTAGAGGAACCGGGGAGCTGTTTTTT. The rearrangement uses TRBV9 and TRBJ2-2; 7 nucleotides agree with TRBD2. Germline trimming cut 0 bases from V and 5 bases from J; bases unmatched to any gene: 10. Germline CDR1 SGDLS, CDR2 YYNGEE. The CDR3 consists of 17 residues.

This clonotype came up many times. The J gene is TRBJ1-3, the V gene TRBV5-1, with 7 bases that match TRBD1. This CDR3 contains 14 residues. V lost 2 bases and J lost 4; bases outside the gene matches: 3. Germline V CDR1 and CDR2: SGHRS, YFSETQ. CDR3 DNA sequence: TGCGCCAGCAGCTTACGGGGACAGGGAAACACCATATATTTT. This codes for CASSLRGQGNTIYF. Supplemented by reference TRBV5-1 and TRBJ1-3, the full variable domain reads KAGVTQTPRYLIKTRGQQVTLSCSPISGHRSVSWYQQTPGQGLQFLFEYFSETQRNKGNFPGRFSGRQFSNSRSEMNVSTLELGDSALYLCASSLRGQGNTIYFGEGSWLTVV.

This clonotype came up many times. The chain combines TRBV11-3 with TRBJ2-1; TRBD2 matches 14 bases. This CDR3 has 15 residues. V lost 5 bases to trimming and J lost 12 bases; unmatched junction nucleotides: 9. Germline V CDR1 and CDR2: SGHNT, YENEEA. This chain's CDR3 is CASSLQGLAGVRQFF. The CDR3 bases are TGTGCCAGCAGCCTCCAGGGACTAGCGGGAGTGCGGCAGTTCTTC.

This clonotype has only one observation. J is TRBJ2-7 and V is TRBV5-1, with 8 bases aligning to TRBD1. The germline V gene encodes CDR1 SGHRS and CDR2 YFSETQ. The V segment lost 0 bases and the J segment 4 bases; nucleotides outside the gene matches: 6. This CDR3 spans 15 amino acids. This CDR3 reads CASSLGGQARYEQYF. The CDR3 DNA is TGCGCCAGCAGCTTGGGGGGACAGGCAAGGTACGAGCAGTACTTC.

This clonotype was counted ten times or more. The J gene is TRBJ2-7, the V gene TRBV6-2 or TRBV6-3, with 13 bases matching TRBD2. The CDR3 is 15 residues long. Per germline, CDR1 MNHEY and CDR2 SVGEGT. V shed 5 bases and J 6 bases; nucleotides not matched to a gene: 7. DNA for the CDR3: TGTGCCAGCAGTAAACTAGCGGGAGGGCCGGGCGAGCAGTACTTC. Encoded protein: CASSKLAGGPGEQYF.

J is TRBJ2-7 and V is TRBV2; D unclear. The germline V gene has CDR1 SNHLY and CDR2 FYNNEI. V was cut by 3 bases and J by 6 bases, with 12 bases left in between. The CDR3 totals 13 residues. The CDR3 DNA reads TGTGCCAGCAGTGACCTGGGCGGAGTCGAGCAGTACTTC. Amino acid sequence: CASSDLGGVEQYF.

This clonotype was counted at least ten times. The chain uses TRBV7-3 and TRBJ1-4; 7 positions agree with TRBD1. Germline V gene sequence: CDR1 SGHTA, CDR2 FQGTGA. V was pared by 5 bases and J by 3 bases, with 6 bases of the junction left unmatched. This CDR3 is 15 amino acids long. Here the CDR3 DNA reads TGTGCCAGCAGCCCGACAGGGAGGCCTAATGAAAAACTGTTTTTT. This sequence encodes CASSPTGRPNEKLFF.

There are a few counts of this clonotype. This rearrangement joins TRBV19 to TRBJ2-2; 7 bases are a match to TRBD2. This CDR3 comprises 14 residues. Germline-derived CDR1 and CDR2 are LNHDA and SQIVND (reference sequence). The junction had 6 bases not matched to a gene; V was cut back by 5 bases and J by 6 bases. The CDR3 DNA reads as TGTGCCAGTAGTCCCGGGGGGAGCCCCGGGGAGCTGTTTTTT. This encodes CASSPGGSPGELFF.

This clonotype was observed at least ten times. This chain links TRBV20-1 with TRBJ2-3, with TRBD2 matching 8 bases. This CDR3 is built from 13 residues. Germline V lookup: CDR1 DFQATT, CDR2 SNEGSKA (reference sequence). CDR3 bases: TGCAGCGGGGCTAGCGGGAGCACAGATACGCAGTATTTT. It translates to CSGASGSTDTQYF.

This clonotype turned up a few times. V is TRBV11-2 and J is TRBJ2-1; TRBD2 agrees at 7 bases. CDR1 SGHAT and CDR2 FQNNGV come from the germline V gene. J was trimmed by 0 bases and V by 3 bases; bases with no gene match: 8. CDR3 length equals 17 residues. The CDR3: CASSLPSGNSSYNEQFF. The CDR3 region has the DNA TGTGCCAGCAGCTTGCCTAGCGGAAATTCCTCCTACAATGAGCAGTTCTTC.

This clonotype was counted many times. The chain employs TRBV12-3 or TRBV12-4 and TRBJ2-1; D may be TRBD1 or TRBD2 (5 bases each). The CDR3 is made up of 16 amino acids. Trimming took 6 bases from V and 0 from J, leaving 15 bases between them. The CDR3: CASRRFRDGSYNEQFF. CDR3 in DNA: TGTGCCAGCAGGCGCTTCCGGGACGGCTCCTACAATGAGCAGTTCTTC.

This clonotype was counted ten times or more. V usage is TRBV24-1 and J usage is TRBJ1-3; D is unresolved. The CDR3 contains 14 residues. Trimming took 5 bases from V and 0 from J, leaving 7 bases between them. Germline V gene lookup returns CDR1 KGHDR and CDR2 SFDVKD. CDR3 protein: CATSAGDSGNTIYF. In DNA, the CDR3 is TGTGCCACCAGTGCCGGAGACTCTGGAAACACCATATATTTT.

V usage is TRBV20-1 and J usage is TRBJ1-2, with a weak D call TRBD1 (5 bases). CDR3 length: 15 amino acids. Germline-derived CDR1 and CDR2 are DFQATT and SNEGSKA (reference sequence). Trimming pared 3 bases from V and 4 bases from J, leaving 18 bases between. The DNA of the CDR3 is TGCAGTGCTAGGTTGGGACTAGCGGGCTCCTATGGCTACACCTTC. Its protein product is CSARLGLAGSYGYTF.

This clonotype appeared many times. The gene calls are TRBV12-5 and TRBJ1-3; possibly TRBD1 for D (5 bases). The CDR3 is 16 amino acids. Germline CDR1 LGHNT, CDR2 FRNRAP. Trimming removed 7 bases at V and 0 bases at J, with 16 bases between. The CDR3 spells CASASGTVVSGNTIYF. CDR3 nucleotide sequence: TGTGCTAGTGCCTCGGGGACGGTCGTCTCTGGAAACACCATATATTTT.

The chain links TRBV25-1 to TRBJ2-1; 9 positions match TRBD2. Germline CDR1 is MGHDK and CDR2 is SYGVNS. The ends lost 1 base at V and 7 bases at J; junction bases unmatched: 11. The CDR3 extends over 17 amino acids. The CDR3 coding sequence is TGTGCCAGCAGTGAATTACGGATAGCGGGAGTGGGGAATGAGCAGTTCTTC. The encoded protein is CASSELRIAGVGNEQFF.

Of note for this clonotype: This may arise from a read error, as a much more abundant clone is one base away. The chain is built from TRBV12-3 or TRBV12-4 and TRBJ2-1, with 10 nucleotides matching TRBD1. The CDR3 is made up of 15 amino acids. Trimming removed 2 bases from V and 12 bases from J; junction bases left unmatched: 10. The CDR3 reads CASSLLEGQGYGQFF. The CDR3 bases are TGTGCCAGCAGTTTATTGGAGGGACAGGGGTATGGGCAGTTCTTC.